This TCR beta chain was sequenced for a study of PD-1 blockade in classical Hodgkin lymphoma. General study points: Patients newly diagnosed and complete responders had comparable baseline diversity. By C4D1, diversity of CD4+ TCRs had risen significantly, whereas that of CD8+ TCRs had not. Reported findings placed baseline TCR diversity lower in newly diagnosed patients (compared with healthy donors). Individuals initiating nivolumab under 1 year after ASCT were excluded.

With no exception, relapse followed autologous stem cell transplantation in all patients, and brentuximab vedotin exposure varied. Some clones are missing from TCRdb's copy, which holds only in-frame ones; the method was immunoSEQ multiplex PCR. The table lists around 99,000 clones, 80% to 90% of them singletons. Germline V gives CDR1 ENHRY, CDR2 SYGVKD. CDR3 size: 17 residues. Germline trimming cut 10 bases from V and 0 bases from J; bases unmatched to any gene: 11. Comment on this clone: Its antigen remains unknown.

The receptor was isolated from a human donor with classical Hodgkin lymphoma. The sequencing used peripheral blood mononuclear cells (PBMCs), collected before the second cycle of nivolumab. The gene calls are TRBV10-3 and TRBJ2-2; 10 positions agree with TRBD2. CDR3 residues: CATKLTSGATNTGELFF. The CDR3 bases are TGTGCCACCAAGCTCACTAGCGGGGCCACGAACACCGGGGAGCTGTTTTTT.